These 30 T cell receptor beta chains share one sample of origin, sequenced in a study of T cell responses to AZD1222 COVID-19 vaccine. TCRdb's table, derived via immunoSEQ multiplex PCR, lists solely in-frame clones and lacks some. The sample includes 85,000 to 90,000 clones, more than 75% seen only once; the top ten take around 5.5%. Sequenced here: peripheral blood, sampled on day 0 of MenACWY control vaccination. These receptors all stem from an adult in good health.

With respect to this clone: The same CDR3 can be traced to other DNA sequences in this sample. DNA for the CDR3: TGTGCCAGCTCACCACCGGGACAGGGCGGTGAAAAACTGTTTTTT. It specifies CASSPPGQGGEKLFF. This rearrangement joins TRBV18 to TRBJ1-4; 9 bases map to TRBD1. J gave up 7 bases and V 0 bases, and 3 bases lay outside the gene matches. This CDR3 region has 15 residues. Germline CDR1 is KGHSH and CDR2 is LQKENI. The full variable domain, its missing parts supplied by reference TRBV18 and TRBJ1-4, is NAGVMQNPRHLVRRRGQEARLRCSPMKGHSHVYWYRQLPEEGLKFMVYLQKENIIDESGMPKERFSAEFPKEGPSILRIQQVVRGDSAAYFCASSPPGQGGEKLFFGSGTQLSVL.

The count of this clone is one. The CDR3, as DNA: TGCGCCAGCAGCTCTGGACAGTTCACCGCTGGAAACACCATATATTTT. It encodes CASSSGQFTAGNTIYF. The chain couples TRBV5-1 to TRBJ1-3; D possibly corresponds to TRBD1 (6 bases). CDR3 size: 16 residues. CDR1 is SGHRS, CDR2 YFSETQ, per germline. Trimming left V 3 bases short and J 2 bases short, with 15 bases between.

Here the CDR3 reads CASSAVGTYRGTGYTF. The DNA of the CDR3 is TGTGCCAGCAGCGCCGTGGGGACCTACAGGGGAACTGGCTACACCTTC. The V call is TRBV7-8, the J call TRBJ1-2, with 7 positions matching TRBD1. J was trimmed by 7 bases and V by 5 bases; bases with no gene match: 16. Germline-derived CDR1 and CDR2 are SGHVS and FQNEAQ. The CDR3 sequence is 16 residues long.

Here the CDR3 DNA reads TGTGCCAGCAATGACGGCAGGGAGTATAGCAATCAGCCCCAGCATTTT. This sequence encodes CASNDGREYSNQPQHF. The J gene is TRBJ1-5, the V gene TRBV6-1; a possible D gene is TRBD1 (5 bases). V gave up 7 bases and J gave up 0 bases, with 16 bases separating them. This CDR3 comprises 16 residues. CDR1 and CDR2 from the germline V gene are MNHNS and SASEGT.

This sequence joins TRBV2 and TRBJ1-6; D perhaps matches TRBD1 (6 bases). The germline V gene encodes CDR1 SNHLY and CDR2 FYNNEI. The CDR3 is 15 amino acids. With 5 bases removed from V and 6 bases from J, the gap between germline ends came to 14 bases. The CDR3 DNA follows: TGTGCCAGCAGTCTCAAGGGGGGGAGTAATTCACCCCTCCACTTT. Its protein product is CASSLKGGSNSPLHF. Full variable domain (missing parts from reference TRBV2 and TRBJ1-6): EPEVTQTPSHQVTQMGQEVILRCVPISNHLYFYWYRQILGQKVEFLVSFYNNEISEKSEIFDDQFSVERPDGSNFTLKIRSTKLEDSAMYFCASSLKGGSNSPLHFGNGTRLTVT.

The chain employs TRBV24-1 and TRBJ2-3, with D tentatively TRBD1 or TRBD2 (5 bases each). Trimming left V 2 bases short and J 5 bases short, with 7 bases between. The germline V gene has CDR1 KGHDR and CDR2 SFDVKD. The CDR3 contains 13 residues. In nucleotides, the CDR3 is TGTGCCACCAGTGATTCAGGGAGAGATACGCAGTATTTT. Residues: CATSDSGRDTQYF.

The chain couples TRBV5-5 to TRBJ1-1, with TRBD1 matching over 9 bases. There are 14 residues in the CDR3. With 6 bases clipped from V and 6 bases from J, the junction kept 9 bases outside the gene matches. Germline V gene lookup returns CDR1 SGHKS and CDR2 YYEKEE (reference sequence). The CDR3, as DNA: TGTGCCAGCATACAGGGGGCCCCCCGGGCTGAAGCTTTCTTT. This translates into CASIQGAPRAEAFF.

The V call is TRBV7-3, the J call TRBJ2-1; D uncertain. V was trimmed by 5 bases and J by 8 bases, leaving 16 bases between them. The CDR3 runs to 14 residues. CDR1 SGHTA and CDR2 FQGTGA come from the germline V gene. The CDR3 coding sequence is TGTGCCAGCAGCCCGCTCGGAGAGTCAGATGAGCAGTTCTTC. Residues: CASSPLGESDEQFF.

This clone was counted between two and nine times. This chain links TRBV18 with TRBJ1-1; unclear D gene. Germline assignment: CDR1 KGHSH and CDR2 LQKENI. The CDR3 is 15 residues long. The V gene lost 0 bases and the J gene lost 3 bases, with 11 bases spanning the gap. CDR3 in DNA: TGTGCCAGCTCACCACCGGGGATTTCTGACACTGAAGCTTTCTTT. Translating gives CASSPPGISDTEAFF. The full variable domain, rest sourced from reference TRBV18 and TRBJ1-1, is NAGVMQNPRHLVRRRGQEARLRCSPMKGHSHVYWYRQLPEEGLKFMVYLQKENIIDESGMPKERFSAEFPKEGPSILRIQQVVRGDSAAYFCASSPPGISDTEAFFGQGTRLTVV.

This clone was counted a single time. The chain has TRBV25-1 and TRBJ1-4, with D possibly being TRBD1 (5 bases). Germline loops: CDR1 MGHDK, CDR2 SYGVNS. This CDR3 comprises 15 residues. Deletions cut 8 bases from V and 7 bases from J, with 20 bases between. The CDR3 nucleotides are TGTGCCAGCCGATCGGCGGGGGGGGACCGTGAAAAACTGTTTTTT. Amino acid sequence: CASRSAGGDREKLFF.

This chain uses TRBV11-2 with TRBJ2-7; 11 nucleotides agree with TRBD2. Per the germline V gene, CDR1 is SGHAT and CDR2 is FQNNGV. This CDR3 is 15 amino acids long. V gave up 2 bases and J gave up 7 bases; unmatched junction bases: 7. The CDR3 protein is CASSLLAGGGGEQYF. The CDR3 region has the DNA TGTGCCAGCAGCTTACTAGCGGGAGGAGGGGGGGAGCAGTACTTC.

The V call is TRBV3-1 (or the pseudogene TRBV3-2), the J call TRBJ2-7; 9 bases are shared with TRBD2. This CDR3 region has 17 residues. Unmatched junction bases numbered 9, after V lost 0 bases and J lost 3 bases. Germline assignment: CDR1 LGHDT and CDR2 YNNKEL (reference sequence). The DNA of the CDR3 is TGTGCCAGCAGCCAAGAGACGCGGCTAGCGGGAATCTACGAGCAGTACTTC. This encodes CASSQETRLAGIYEQYF.

The chain couples TRBV6-5 to TRBJ2-1; 12 bases are a match to TRBD1. The V and J ends lost 5 bases and 8 bases, in that order; junction bases with no gene match: 7. The germline V gene encodes CDR1 MNHEY and CDR2 SVGAGI. CDR3 size: 15 residues. The CDR3 nucleotides are TGTGCCAGCAGTATCGGGACAGGGGGCGCGGATGAGCAGTTCTTC. Encoded protein: CASSIGTGGADEQFF.

The chain joins TRBV6-5 to TRBJ2-5; D not resolved. The CDR3 consists of 13 residues. V lost 5 bases and J lost 5, with 12 bases in between. Germline V gene sequence: CDR1 MNHEY, CDR2 SVGAGI. DNA of the CDR3: TGTGCCAGCAGTAAAACGGCATTGGAGACCCAGTACTTC. Its translation: CASSKTALETQYF.

J is TRBJ2-3 and V is TRBV6-5; either TRBD1 or TRBD2 may fit D (5 bases each). V dropped 2 bases and J dropped 3 bases, with 12 bases sitting between them. The CDR3 sequence is 15 residues long. CDR1 is MNHEY, CDR2 SVGAGI, per germline. As DNA, the CDR3 is TGTGCCAGCAGTTACGCCCAGGGCGGGACAGATACGCAGTATTTT. Protein sequence: CASSYAQGGTDTQYF.

This clone was seen only once. This sequence joins TRBV2 and TRBJ1-4; D unclear. Trimming removed 6 bases from V and 8 bases from J, with 7 bases in between. Germline V CDR1 and CDR2: SNHLY, FYNNEI. This CDR3 region has 11 residues. The CDR3 here is CASRQEEKLFF. CDR3 nucleotide sequence: TGTGCCAGCAGGCAGGAGGAAAAACTGTTTTTT.

The rearrangement joins TRBV4-2 to TRBJ2-3, with 9 bases that match TRBD1. The germline V gene encodes CDR1 LGHNA and CDR2 YNFKEQ. Trimming took 5 bases from V and 6 from J; bases not matched to a gene: 9. CDR3 length: 15 amino acids. CDR3 protein: CASSFGTGSGDTQYF. DNA of the CDR3: TGTGCCAGCAGCTTTGGGACAGGGAGTGGGGATACGCAGTATTTT.

This clone was counted once. The genes are TRBV13 and TRBJ2-3, with 12 bases matching TRBD2. The trim removed 2 bases at V and 1 base at J, leaving 4 bases unmatched. The CDR3 totals 17 residues. Per the germline V gene, CDR1 is PRHDT and CDR2 is FYEKMQ (reference sequence). The chain's CDR3 is CASSLWTSGTGTDTQYF. The CDR3 region has the DNA TGTGCCAGCAGCTTATGGACTAGCGGGACGGGCACAGATACGCAGTATTTT. The variable domain in full, with the rest retrieved from reference TRBV13 and TRBJ2-3, is AAGVIQSPRHLIKEKRETATLKCYPIPRHDTVYWYQQGPGQDPQFLISFYEKMQSDKGSIPDRFSAQQFSDYHSELNMSSLELGDSALYFCASSLWTSGTGTDTQYFGPGTRLTVL.

The V gene is TRBV24-1, the J gene TRBJ1-2, with TRBD1 matching over 12 bases. Trimming cost V 3 bases and J 2 bases; bases outside gene matches: 3. The CDR3 is 16 amino acids. From germline, CDR1 is KGHDR and CDR2 SFDVKD. The CDR3 loop is CATSDPGTGGNYGYTF. Here the CDR3 DNA reads TGTGCCACCAGTGATCCCGGGACAGGGGGCAACTATGGCTACACCTTC.

The chain couples TRBV6-5 to TRBJ1-4; D gene ambiguous. Germline loops: CDR1 MNHEY, CDR2 SVGAGI. This CDR3 contains 16 residues. Trimming left V 2 bases short and J 3 bases short, with 13 bases between. CDR3 nucleotide sequence: TGTGCCAGCAGTTACGCATCAGGCCAAGCTAATGAAAAACTGTTTTTT. Protein product: CASSYASGQANEKLFF.

The chain links TRBV18 to TRBJ1-5; 11 nucleotides match TRBD1. The CDR3 spans 15 residues. The ends lost 4 bases at V and 4 bases at J; junction bases unmatched: 3. Germline-derived CDR1 and CDR2 are KGHSH and LQKENI. Here the CDR3 DNA reads TGTGCCAGCTCACACGGACAGGGGGCGAATCAGCCCCAGCATTTT. Translation gives CASSHGQGANQPQHF.

J is TRBJ2-2 and V is TRBV6-2 or TRBV6-3; D is unresolved. The CDR3 runs 12 residues. Trimming left V 6 bases short and J 5 bases short, with 7 bases between. Germline CDR1 and CDR2: MNHEY and SVGEGT. The CDR3 spells CASSQTTGELFF. In DNA, the CDR3 is TGTGCCAGCAGCCAAACGACCGGGGAGCTGTTTTTT.

The V and J genes are TRBV6-5 and TRBJ1-2, with D perhaps TRBD1 (5 bases). V lost 6 bases and J lost 1, with 12 bases in between. The CDR3 has 14 residues. Germline V CDR1 and CDR2: MNHEY, SVGAGI. The CDR3 sequence: CASRDLTVNYGYTF. The CDR3 DNA sequence: TGTGCCAGCAGGGATCTGACAGTTAACTATGGCTACACCTTC.

The gene calls are TRBV5-4 and TRBJ1-1, with D uncertain. The V end was cut by 4 bases, the J end by 3 bases, with 7 bases between. Germline V CDR1 and CDR2: SGHNT, YYREEE (reference sequence). This CDR3 comprises 12 residues. The CDR3 region has the DNA TGTGCCAGCAGCGTGGGGTACACTGAAGCTTTCTTT. This encodes CASSVGYTEAFF.

The V gene is TRBV11-2, the J gene TRBJ2-3; maybe TRBD2 (6 bases). The V and J ends lost 0 bases and 12 bases respectively, with 22 bases between them. This CDR3 is 16 amino acids long. In germline, CDR1 is SGHAT, CDR2 FQNNGV. CDR3 protein: CASSLDLASGRVSQYF. DNA of the CDR3: TGTGCCAGCAGCTTAGATCTAGCGTCGGGACGGGTCTCTCAGTATTTT.

Here the CDR3 reads CASSLFGRENNEQFF. The CDR3 nucleotides are TGTGCCAGCAGCTTGTTCGGACGAGAGAACAATGAGCAGTTCTTC. The V and J genes are TRBV5-4 and TRBJ2-1, with no clear D. The V gene lost 1 base and the J gene lost 5 bases, with 13 bases spanning the gap. The CDR3 sequence is 15 residues long. Germline CDR1 SGHNT, CDR2 YYREEE (reference sequence).

The CDR3 reads CASSLHRGPYEQYF. CDR3 DNA sequence: TGTGCCAGCAGCTTGCACAGGGGGCCCTACGAGCAGTACTTC. The chain couples TRBV7-2 to TRBJ2-7, with TRBD1 identical over 9 bases. The CDR3 contains 14 residues. The germline CDR1 and CDR2 sequences are SGHTA and FQGNSA. Unmatched junction bases numbered 2, after V lost 3 bases and J lost 2 bases.

The chain is built from TRBV7-2 and TRBJ2-7; D assignment may be TRBD1 or TRBD2 (5 bases each). Deletions cut 5 bases from V and 7 bases from J, with 15 bases between. Germline assignment: CDR1 SGHTA and CDR2 FQGNSA. This CDR3 spans 13 amino acids. The CDR3 reads CASSQGALREQYF. The CDR3, as DNA: TGTGCCAGCAGCCAGGGAGCCCTACGGGAGCAGTACTTC. Looking up the rest from reference TRBV7-2 and TRBJ2-7 gives the full variable domain: GAGVSQSPSNKVTEKGKDVELRCDPISGHTALYWYRQSLGQGLEFLIYFQGNSAPDKSGLPSDRFSAERTGGSVSTLTIQRTQQEDSAVYLCASSQGALREQYFGPGTRLTVT.

V is TRBV27 and J is TRBJ2-1, with 8 bases fitting TRBD2. The CDR3 is 13 residues long. Germline V lookup: CDR1 MNHEY, CDR2 SMNVEV (reference sequence). The V segment lost 6 bases and the J segment 8 bases; nucleotides outside the gene matches: 6. The CDR3 is CASRRGDRDEQFF. CDR3 bases: TGTGCCAGCAGGCGGGGGGACCGGGATGAGCAGTTCTTC.

The chain couples TRBV4-2 to TRBJ1-6, with 8 positions matching TRBD1. Germline V gives CDR1 LGHNA, CDR2 YNFKEQ. The CDR3 totals 16 residues. V was clipped by 0 bases and J by 10 bases; unmatched bases: 8. CDR3 sequence reads: CASSQDATGAGSPLHF. CDR3 nucleotides: TGTGCCAGCAGCCAAGATGCGACAGGGGCAGGATCACCCCTCCACTTT.